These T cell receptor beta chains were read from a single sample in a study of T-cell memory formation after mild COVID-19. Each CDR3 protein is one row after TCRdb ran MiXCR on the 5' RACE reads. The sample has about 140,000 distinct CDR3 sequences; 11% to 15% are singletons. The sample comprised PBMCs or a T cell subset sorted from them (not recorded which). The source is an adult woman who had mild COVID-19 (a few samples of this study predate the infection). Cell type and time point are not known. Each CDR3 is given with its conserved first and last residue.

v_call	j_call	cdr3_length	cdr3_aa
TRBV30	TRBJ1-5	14	CAWSVAGALGPQHF
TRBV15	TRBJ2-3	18	CATSSTDVPGQGSDTQYF
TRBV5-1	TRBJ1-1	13	CASSLRGYTEAFF
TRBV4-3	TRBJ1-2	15	CASSQDPGTGYGYTF
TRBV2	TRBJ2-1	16	CASSAVAGDIYNEQFF
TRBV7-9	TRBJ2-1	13	CASSLRSSGEQFF
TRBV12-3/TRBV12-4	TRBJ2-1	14	CAVAGSGGYNEQFF
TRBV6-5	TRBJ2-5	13	CASSTRMQETQYF
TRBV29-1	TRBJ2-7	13	CSVRVQGSYEQYF
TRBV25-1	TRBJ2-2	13	CASRLGEIGELFF
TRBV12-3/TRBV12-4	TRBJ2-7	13	CASSLSTGYEQYF
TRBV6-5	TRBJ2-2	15	CASSDYRANTGELFF
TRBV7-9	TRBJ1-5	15	CASSLGTHSNQPQHF
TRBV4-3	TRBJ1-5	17	CASSQDLRGTGNQPQHF
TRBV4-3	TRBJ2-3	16	CASSQSGTGGTDTQYF
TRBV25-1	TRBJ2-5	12	CASSENQETQYF
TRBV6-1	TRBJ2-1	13	CASSYVGENEQFF
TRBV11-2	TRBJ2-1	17	CASSLTPGTPRYNEQFF
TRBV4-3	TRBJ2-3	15	CASSSARLEADTQYF
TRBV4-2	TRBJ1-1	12	CASSHLGTEAFF
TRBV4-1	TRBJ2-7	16	CASSQDLTGAYYEQYF
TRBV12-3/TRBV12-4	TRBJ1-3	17	CASSLFMQGAPGNTIYF
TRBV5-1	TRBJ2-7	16	CASSLGLAGEGYEQYF
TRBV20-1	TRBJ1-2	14	CSAPPAGGSDGYTF
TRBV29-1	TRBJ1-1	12	CSVEADNTEAFF
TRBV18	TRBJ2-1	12	CASSPGQTEQFF
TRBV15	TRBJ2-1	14	CATSRVAGIDEQFF
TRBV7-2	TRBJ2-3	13	CASSPQGWNTQYF
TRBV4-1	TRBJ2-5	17	CASSHARLAENQETQYF
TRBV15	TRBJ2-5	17	CATSRDKVRGPWETQYF
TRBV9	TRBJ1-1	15	CASSVGTGPGTEAFF
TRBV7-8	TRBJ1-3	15	CASRMGQGTGNTIYF
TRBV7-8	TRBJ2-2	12	CASSDRAGELFF
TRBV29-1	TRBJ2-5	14	CSVEDTGGTETQYF
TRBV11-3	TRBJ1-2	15	CASSPSADISHGYTF
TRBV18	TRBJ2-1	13	CASSPVAYNEQFF
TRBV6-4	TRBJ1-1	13	CASSDGMNTEAFF
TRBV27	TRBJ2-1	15	CASSPWGAGYNEQFF
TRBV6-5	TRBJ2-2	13	CASSLGTGGELFF
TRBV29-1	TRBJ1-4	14	CSVAGAATNEKLFF
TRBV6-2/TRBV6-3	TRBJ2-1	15	CASSSTQGVGNEQFF
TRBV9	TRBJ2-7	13	CASGGLAPHEQYF
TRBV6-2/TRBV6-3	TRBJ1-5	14	CASSRGTGNQPQHF
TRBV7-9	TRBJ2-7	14	CASSFIGSTYEQYF
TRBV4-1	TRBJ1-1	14	CASSLLGHLTEAFF
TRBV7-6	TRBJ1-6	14	CASSLGQTNSPLHF
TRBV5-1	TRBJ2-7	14	CASSPIRDLYEQYF
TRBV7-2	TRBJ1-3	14	CASSFGISGNTIYF
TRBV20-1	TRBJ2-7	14	CSASRAAGGYEQYF
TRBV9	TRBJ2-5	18	CASSLPGVAEGGKETQYF